What follows describes a single T cell receptor beta chain. The antigen is undetermined. In the naive CD8 group, cells lacked CD45RO and were positively selected for CCR7, so terminally differentiated effector memory CD45RA+ cells were left out. This record belongs to a study of shared clonotypes between healthy human individuals. V was shortened by 9 bases and J by 7 bases, with 19 bases between the two germline ends. CDR1 and CDR2 from the germline V gene are PRHDT and FYEKMQ (reference sequence). The length of the CDR3 is 14 residues. Findings of the study overall: Non-shared clonotypes had lower generation probabilities than those shared by all four donors.

Method: immunoSEQ multiplex PCR; TCRdb's copy keeps in-frame clones and lacks some. The repertoire consists of around 1.9 million clones, with 93% occurring once and the leading ten covering 1.5% to 2%. Sequences were obtained from naive CD8+ T cells from PBMCs. This chain connects TRBV13 to TRBJ2-1, with unresolved D. The clonotype comes from a man aged 18 to 29 in good health. Some clones in this sample may be carry-over from other donors' samples. The CDR3 DNA reads as TGTGCCAGTTTGGGGTCAGCAATCGGTAATGAGCAGTTCTTC. It is translated as CASLGSAIGNEQFF.